The clone carrying this T cell receptor (beta chain) was seen more than once but under ten times. A second PCR of about 6 to 11 cycles used a sample-barcoded 5' primer and a J-beta primer mix. MiXCR, run by TCRdb on the 5' RACE reads, gives a single entry per CDR3 protein. The sample carries 1.5 million to 2 million distinct CDR3 sequences, almost 35% recorded once. The CDR3 covers 12 residues. The trim removed 5 bases at V and 6 bases at J, leaving 3 bases unmatched. CDR1 and CDR2 from the germline V gene are DFQATT and SNEGSKA (reference sequence). This record comes from a study of blood T cells in healthy people across ages.

This TCR derives from a woman aged 30 to 39 in good health. The sample comprised blood. The chain is built from TRBV20-1 and TRBJ2-2, with 7 bases fitting TRBD2. The CDR3 reads CSAGLGSGELFF. The CDR3 DNA sequence: TGCAGTGCTGGACTAGGGTCCGGGGAGCTGTTTTTT.